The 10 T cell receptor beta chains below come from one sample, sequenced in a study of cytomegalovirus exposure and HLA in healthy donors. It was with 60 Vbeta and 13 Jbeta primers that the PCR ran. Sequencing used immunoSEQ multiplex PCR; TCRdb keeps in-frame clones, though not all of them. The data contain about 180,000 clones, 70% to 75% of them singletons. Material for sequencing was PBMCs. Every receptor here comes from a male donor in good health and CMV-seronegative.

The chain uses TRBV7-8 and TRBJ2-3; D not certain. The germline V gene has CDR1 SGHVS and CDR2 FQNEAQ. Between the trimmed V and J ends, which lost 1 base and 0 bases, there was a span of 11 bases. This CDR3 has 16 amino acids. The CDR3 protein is CASSLGGGASTDTQYF. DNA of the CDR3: TGTGCCAGCAGCTTAGGAGGCGGAGCTAGCACAGATACGCAGTATTTT.

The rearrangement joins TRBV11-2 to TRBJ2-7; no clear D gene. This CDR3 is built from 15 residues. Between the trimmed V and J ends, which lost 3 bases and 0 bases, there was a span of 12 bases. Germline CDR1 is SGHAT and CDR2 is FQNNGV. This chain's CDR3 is CASSLGPLSSYEQYF. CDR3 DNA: TGTGCCAGCAGCTTGGGCCCCCTGAGCTCCTACGAGCAGTACTTC.

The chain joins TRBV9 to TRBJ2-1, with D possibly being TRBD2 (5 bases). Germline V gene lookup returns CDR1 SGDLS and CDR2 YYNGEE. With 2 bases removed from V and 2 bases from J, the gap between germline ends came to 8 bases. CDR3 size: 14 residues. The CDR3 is CASSVGLAYNEQFF. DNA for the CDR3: TGTGCCAGCAGCGTCGGACTGGCCTACAATGAGCAGTTCTTC.

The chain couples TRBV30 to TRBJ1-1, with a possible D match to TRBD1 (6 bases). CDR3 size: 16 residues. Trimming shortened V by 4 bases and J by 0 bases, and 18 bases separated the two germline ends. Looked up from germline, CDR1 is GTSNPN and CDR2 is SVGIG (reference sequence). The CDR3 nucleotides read TGTGCCTGGACCAACTCGGGGGGCAGGGTGAACACTGAAGCTTTCTTT. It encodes CAWTNSGGRVNTEAFF.

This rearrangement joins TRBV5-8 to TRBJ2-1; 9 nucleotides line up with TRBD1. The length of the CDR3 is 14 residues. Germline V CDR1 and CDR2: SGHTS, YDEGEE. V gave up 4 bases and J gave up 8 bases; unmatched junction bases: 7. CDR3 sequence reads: CASSPGTGFDEQFF. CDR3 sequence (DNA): TGTGCCAGCAGCCCCGGGACAGGGTTCGATGAGCAGTTCTTC.

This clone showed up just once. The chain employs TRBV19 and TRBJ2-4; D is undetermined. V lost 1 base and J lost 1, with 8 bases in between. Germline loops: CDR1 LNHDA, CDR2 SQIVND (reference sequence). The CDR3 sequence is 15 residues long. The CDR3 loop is CASSIVSSAKNIQYF. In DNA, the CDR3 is TGTGCCAGTAGTATAGTTAGTTCCGCCAAAAACATTCAGTACTTC.

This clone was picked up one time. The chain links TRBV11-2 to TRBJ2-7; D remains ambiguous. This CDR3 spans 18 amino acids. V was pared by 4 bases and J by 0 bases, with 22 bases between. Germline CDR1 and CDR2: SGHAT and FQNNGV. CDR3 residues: CASSSPTVSSRVSYEQYF. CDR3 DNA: TGTGCCAGCAGCTCCCCGACCGTAAGTAGTCGGGTCTCCTACGAGCAGTACTTC. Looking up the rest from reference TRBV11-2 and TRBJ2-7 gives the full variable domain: EAGVAQSPRYKIIEKRQSVAFWCNPISGHATLYWYQQILGQGPKLLIQFQNNGVVDDSQLPKDRFSAERLKGVDSTLKIQPAKLEDSAVYLCASSSPTVSSRVSYEQYFGPGTRLTVT.

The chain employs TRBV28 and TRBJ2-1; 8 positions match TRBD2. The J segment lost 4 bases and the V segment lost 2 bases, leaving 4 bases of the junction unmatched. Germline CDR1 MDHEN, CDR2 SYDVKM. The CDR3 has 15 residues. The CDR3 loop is CASSLLAGEYNEQFF. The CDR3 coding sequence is TGTGCCAGCAGTTTACTAGCGGGTGAATACAATGAGCAGTTCTTC.

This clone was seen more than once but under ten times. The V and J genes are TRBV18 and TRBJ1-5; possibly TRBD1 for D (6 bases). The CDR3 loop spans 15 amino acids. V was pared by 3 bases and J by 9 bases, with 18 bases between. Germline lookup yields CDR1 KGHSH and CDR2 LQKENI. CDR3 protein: CASSPGGRGYGPQHF. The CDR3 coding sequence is TGTGCCAGCTCACCTGGAGGCAGGGGATACGGGCCCCAGCATTTT.

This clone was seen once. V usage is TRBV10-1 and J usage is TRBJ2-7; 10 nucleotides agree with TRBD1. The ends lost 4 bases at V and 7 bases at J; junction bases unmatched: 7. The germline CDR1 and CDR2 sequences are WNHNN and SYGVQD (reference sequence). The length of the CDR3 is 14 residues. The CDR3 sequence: CASSAGTGVWEQYF. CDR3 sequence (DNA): TGCGCCAGCAGTGCTGGGACAGGGGTTTGGGAGCAGTACTTC.